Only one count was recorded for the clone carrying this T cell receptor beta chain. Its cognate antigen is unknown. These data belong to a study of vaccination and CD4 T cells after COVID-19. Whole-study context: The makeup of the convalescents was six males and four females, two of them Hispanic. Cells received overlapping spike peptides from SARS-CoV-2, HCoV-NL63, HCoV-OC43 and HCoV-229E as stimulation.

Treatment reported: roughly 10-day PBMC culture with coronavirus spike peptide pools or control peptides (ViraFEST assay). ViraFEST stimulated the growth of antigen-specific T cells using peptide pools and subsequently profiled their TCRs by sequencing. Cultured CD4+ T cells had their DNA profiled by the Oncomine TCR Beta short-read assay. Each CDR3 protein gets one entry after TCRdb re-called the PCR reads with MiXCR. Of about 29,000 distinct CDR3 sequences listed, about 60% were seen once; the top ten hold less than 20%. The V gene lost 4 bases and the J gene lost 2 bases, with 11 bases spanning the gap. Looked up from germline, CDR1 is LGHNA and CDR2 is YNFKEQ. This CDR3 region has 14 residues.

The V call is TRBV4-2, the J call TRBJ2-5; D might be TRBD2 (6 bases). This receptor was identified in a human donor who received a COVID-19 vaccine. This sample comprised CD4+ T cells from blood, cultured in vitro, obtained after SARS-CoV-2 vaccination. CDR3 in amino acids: CASSPMRGQETQYF. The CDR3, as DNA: TGTGCCAGCAGCCCCATGCGGGGTCAAGAGACCCAGTACTTC.